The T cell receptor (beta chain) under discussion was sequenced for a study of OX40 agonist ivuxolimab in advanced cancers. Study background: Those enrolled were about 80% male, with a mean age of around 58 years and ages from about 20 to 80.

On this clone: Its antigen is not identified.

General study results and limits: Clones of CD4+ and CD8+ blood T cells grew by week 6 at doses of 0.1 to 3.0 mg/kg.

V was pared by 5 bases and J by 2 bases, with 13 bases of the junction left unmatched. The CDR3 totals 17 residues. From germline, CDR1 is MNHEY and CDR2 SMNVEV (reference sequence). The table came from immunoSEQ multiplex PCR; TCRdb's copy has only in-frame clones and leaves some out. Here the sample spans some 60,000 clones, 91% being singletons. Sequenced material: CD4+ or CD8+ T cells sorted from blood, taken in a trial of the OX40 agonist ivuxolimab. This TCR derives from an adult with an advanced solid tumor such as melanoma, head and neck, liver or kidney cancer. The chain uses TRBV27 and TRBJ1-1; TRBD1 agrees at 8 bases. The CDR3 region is CASSIRTGNVGNTEAFF. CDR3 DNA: TGTGCCAGCAGTATAAGGACAGGGAATGTGGGAAACACTGAAGCTTTCTTT.